This T cell receptor (beta chain) was sequenced during a study of T cells expressing NK-cell markers. TCRdb re-called the 5' RACE reads and shows each CDR3 protein once, DNA omitted. The ten most abundant clones cover about 19% of a sample with 150,000 to 200,000 distinct CDR3 sequences. Germline V gene sequence: CDR1 SGHRS, CDR2 YFSETQ. This CDR3 has 15 residues. The TCR was taken from a man aged 18-70 years in good health. Sample: blood T cells: a sorted CD56 or NKG2C T cell subset, CD4+ or CD8+ T cells, or bulk PBMC T cells (not recorded which). The chain employs TRBV5-1 and TRBJ2-7; TCRdb picks TRBD1, but there is no DNA to check that call. The CDR3 loop reads CASSRTTGPAYEQYF.